This TCR beta chain was sequenced for a study of T-cell memory formation after mild COVID-19. In germline, CDR1 is DFQATT, CDR2 SNEGSKA (reference sequence). Trimming pared 5 bases from V and 0 bases from J, leaving 13 bases between. The CDR3 runs to 14 residues. One entry per CDR3 protein, called by TCRdb with MiXCR from the 5' RACE reads. The sample consists of about 270,000 distinct CDR3 sequences, about a sixth of them appearing once. V usage is TRBV20-1 and J usage is TRBJ1-2, with D hard to call. This sequence originates from a man between 18 and 29 years old who had mild COVID-19 (a few samples of this study predate the infection). Cell type and time point are not known. The sample comprised PBMCs or a T cell subset sorted from them (not recorded which). The CDR3 DNA reads TGCAGTGCTTCACCCTCACGGGCTAACTATGGCTACACCTTC. Encoded protein: CSASPSRANYGYTF.